This TCR beta chain was captured by sequencing in a study of cytomegalovirus exposure and HLA in healthy donors. Study results and limitations: The dataset shows that most TCR sequences were rare, while some public TCRs occurred in many donors. TCR beta chain V- and J-gene trimming was linked, in a later analysis, to a missense variant in DCLRE1C.

As for this clone: Its antigen remains unidentified.

Primers: 60 Vbeta forward and 13 Jbeta reverse. Here immunoSEQ multiplex PCR was the method, and the copy in TCRdb shows in-frame clones only, minus some. This table holds about 200,000 clones, 82% found once. The CDR3 is 16 amino acids. Trimming at V came to 6 bases and at J to 4 bases, leaving 9 bases not matched to a gene. Germline CDR1 and CDR2: MNHNY and SVGAGI (reference sequence). The sequencing sample was made of PBMCs. The V call is TRBV6-6, the J call TRBJ2-2, with 9 nucleotides matching TRBD1. This sequence originates from a woman in her thirties or forties in good health and CMV-seronegative. The CDR3 DNA follows: TGTGCCAGCAGGAACCGGGACAGGGACCCCACCGGGGAGCTGTTTTTT. Amino acid sequence: CASRNRDRDPTGELFF.